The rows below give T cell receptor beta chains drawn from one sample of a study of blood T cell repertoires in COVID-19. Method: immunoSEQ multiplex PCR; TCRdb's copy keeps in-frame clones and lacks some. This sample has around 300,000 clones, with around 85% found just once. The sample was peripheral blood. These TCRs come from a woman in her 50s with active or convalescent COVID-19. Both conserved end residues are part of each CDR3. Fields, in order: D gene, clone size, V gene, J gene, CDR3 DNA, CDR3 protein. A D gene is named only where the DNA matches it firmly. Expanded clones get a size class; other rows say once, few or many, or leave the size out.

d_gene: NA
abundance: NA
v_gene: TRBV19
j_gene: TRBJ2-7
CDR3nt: TGTGCCAGTAGTATCGGCCGGGGCGAGCAGTACTTC
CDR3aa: CASSIGRGEQYF

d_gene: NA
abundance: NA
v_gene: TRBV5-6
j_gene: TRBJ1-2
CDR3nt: TGTGCCAGCAGCCTCATTGACGGGGGCTATGGCTACACCTTC
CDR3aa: CASSLIDGGYGYTF

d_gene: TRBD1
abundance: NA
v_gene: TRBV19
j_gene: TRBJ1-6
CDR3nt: TGTGCCAGTAGGAGAAGGGACAGGGAGAACTATAATTCACCCCTCCACTTT
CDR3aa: CASRRRDRENYNSPLHF

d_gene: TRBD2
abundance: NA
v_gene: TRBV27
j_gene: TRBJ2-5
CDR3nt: TGTGCCAGCAGTTTAATGGGACTAGCGGAACAAGAGACCCAGTACTTC
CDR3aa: CASSLMGLAEQETQYF

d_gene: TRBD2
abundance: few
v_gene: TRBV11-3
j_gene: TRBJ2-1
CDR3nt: TGTGCCAGCAGCCCCCTGGCGGGAGTAGGAGAGCAGTTCTTC
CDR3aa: CASSPLAGVGEQFF

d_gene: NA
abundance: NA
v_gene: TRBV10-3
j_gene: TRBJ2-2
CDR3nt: TGTGCCATCAGTGAACAGGGAGGGGACACCGGGGAGCTGTTTTTT
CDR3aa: CAISEQGGDTGELFF

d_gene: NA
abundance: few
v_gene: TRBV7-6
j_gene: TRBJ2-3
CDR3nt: TGTGCCAGCAGCTTAGGAGTGGGAGTAGGTTTTGGCACAGATACGCAGTATTTT
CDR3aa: CASSLGVGVGFGTDTQYF

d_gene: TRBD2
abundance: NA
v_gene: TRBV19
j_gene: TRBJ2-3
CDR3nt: TGTGCCAGTGAGGCTAGCGGGATTGCAGATACGCAGTATTTT
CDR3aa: CASEASGIADTQYF

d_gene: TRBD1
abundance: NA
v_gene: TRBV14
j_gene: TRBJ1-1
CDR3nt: TGTGCCAGCAGCCAAGTCAGGGGGGTAACTGAAGCTTTCTTT
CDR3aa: CASSQVRGVTEAFF

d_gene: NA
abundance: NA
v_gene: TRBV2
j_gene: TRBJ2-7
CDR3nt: TGTGCCAGCAGTGCTACTAGTTCCGAGCAGTACTTC
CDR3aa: CASSATSSEQYF

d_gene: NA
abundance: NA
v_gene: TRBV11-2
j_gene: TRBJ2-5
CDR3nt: TGTGCCAGCAGCTTAGACGTAGCGATCAATCTGGAGACCCAGTACTTC
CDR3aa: CASSLDVAINLETQYF

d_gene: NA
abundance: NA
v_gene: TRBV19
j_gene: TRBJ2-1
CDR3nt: TGTGCCAGTAGTACGGCCCCGTGGGGAGGTGAGCAGTTCTTC
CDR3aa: CASSTAPWGGEQFF

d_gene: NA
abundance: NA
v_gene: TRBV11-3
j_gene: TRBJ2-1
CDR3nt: TGTGCCAGCAGCTTCCGGGACTCCTACAATGAGCAGTTCTTC
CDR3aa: CASSFRDSYNEQFF

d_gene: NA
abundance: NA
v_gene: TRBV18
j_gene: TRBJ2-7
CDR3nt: TGTGCCAGCTCACCCCGCGGACAGTCGGAGGAGCAGTACTTC
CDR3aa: CASSPRGQSEEQYF

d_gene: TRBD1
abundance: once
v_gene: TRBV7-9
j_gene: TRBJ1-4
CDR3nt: TGTGCCAGCAGCTTAGGACAGGGGGTTGATGAAAAACTGTTTTTT
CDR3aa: CASSLGQGVDEKLFF

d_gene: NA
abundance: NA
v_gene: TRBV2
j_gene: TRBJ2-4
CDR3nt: TGTGCCAGCAGCGCTCCGGACGGGATCGATACTCACATTCAGTACTTC
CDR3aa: CASSAPDGIDTHIQYF

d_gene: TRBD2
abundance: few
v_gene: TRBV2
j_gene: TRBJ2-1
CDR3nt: TGTGCCAGCAGTGAAGGACTAGCGGGAGGACTCAATGAGCAGTTCTTC
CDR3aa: CASSEGLAGGLNEQFF

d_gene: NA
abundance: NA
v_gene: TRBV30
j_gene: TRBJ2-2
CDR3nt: TGTGCCTGGAAGAGGTCGGCGGGGTTCGGGGAGCTGTTTTTT
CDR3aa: CAWKRSAGFGELFF

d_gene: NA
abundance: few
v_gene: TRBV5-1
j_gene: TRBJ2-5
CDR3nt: TGCGCCAGCAGCCCCCCAGGAGAGACCCAGTACTTC
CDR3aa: CASSPPGETQYF

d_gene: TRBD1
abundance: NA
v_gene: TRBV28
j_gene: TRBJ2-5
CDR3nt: TGTGCCAGCAGTTGGGACAGGGAGACCCAGTACTTC
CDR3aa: CASSWDRETQYF

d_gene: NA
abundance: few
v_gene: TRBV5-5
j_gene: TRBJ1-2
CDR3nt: TGTGCCAGCAGGGCCCCGGGCCGCGGGTGCACCTTC
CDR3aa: CASRAPGRGCTF

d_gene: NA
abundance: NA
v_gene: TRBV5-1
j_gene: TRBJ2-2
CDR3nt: TGCGCCAGCAGTGCACAGTCGAACACCGGGGAGCTGTTTTTT
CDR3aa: CASSAQSNTGELFF

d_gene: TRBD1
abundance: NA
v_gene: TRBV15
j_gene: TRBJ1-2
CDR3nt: TGTGCCACCAGCAGAACGACAGGGGATTGGAAAGGCTACACCTTC
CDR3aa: CATSRTTGDWKGYTF

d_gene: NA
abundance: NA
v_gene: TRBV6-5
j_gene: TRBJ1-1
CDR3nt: TGTGCCAGCAGTCAGGGAAGCACTGAAGCTTTCTTT
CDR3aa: CASSQGSTEAFF

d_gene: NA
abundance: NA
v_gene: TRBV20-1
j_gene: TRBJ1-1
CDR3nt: TGCAGTGCTAGATCCGAGCCCTGGGCTTTCTTT
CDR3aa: CSARSEPWAFF

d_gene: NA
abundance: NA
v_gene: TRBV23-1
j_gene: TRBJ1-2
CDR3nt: TGCGCCAGGACACCGCTCGATGGCTACACCTTC
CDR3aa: CARTPLDGYTF

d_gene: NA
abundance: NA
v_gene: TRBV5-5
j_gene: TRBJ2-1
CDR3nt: TGTGCCAGCAGCTGGGGCCCCCCACCCACTTACAATGAGCAGTTCTTC
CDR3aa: CASSWGPPPTYNEQFF

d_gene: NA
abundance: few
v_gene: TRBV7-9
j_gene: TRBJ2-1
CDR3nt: TGTGCCAGCAGCCGAGCGGGTAATAATGAGCAGTTCTTC
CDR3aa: CASSRAGNNEQFF

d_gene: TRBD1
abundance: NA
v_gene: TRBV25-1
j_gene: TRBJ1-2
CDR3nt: TGTGCCAGCAGTGAACCACTGGGGACAGGGAATGGCTACACCTTC
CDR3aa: CASSEPLGTGNGYTF

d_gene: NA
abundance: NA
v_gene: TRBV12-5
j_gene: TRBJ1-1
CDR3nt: TGTGCTAGTGGTTTCTGGGGGGCTGAAGCTTTCTTT
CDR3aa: CASGFWGAEAFF

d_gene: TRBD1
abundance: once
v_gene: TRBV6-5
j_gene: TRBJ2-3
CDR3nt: TGTGCCAGCAGCGGGACAGCGACCACAGATACGCAGTATTTT
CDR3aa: CASSGTATTDTQYF

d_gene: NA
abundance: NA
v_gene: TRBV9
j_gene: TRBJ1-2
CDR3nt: TGTGCCAGCAGCGTAGACCAGGGTTTCTATGGCTACACCTTC
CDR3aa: CASSVDQGFYGYTF

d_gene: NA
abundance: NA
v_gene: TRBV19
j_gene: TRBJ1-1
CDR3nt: TGTGCCAGTAGTCAGGGGAGGAACACTGAAGCTTTCTTT
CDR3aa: CASSQGRNTEAFF

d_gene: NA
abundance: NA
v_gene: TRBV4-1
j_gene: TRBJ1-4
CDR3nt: TGCGCCAGCAGCCAAGAACCGGTCCGTAATGAAAAACTGTTTTTT
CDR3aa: CASSQEPVRNEKLFF

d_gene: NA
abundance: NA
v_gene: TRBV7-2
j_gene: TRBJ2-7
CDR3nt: TGTGCCAGCAGCCAAGCGGGCCCCGCGGCCGAGCAGTACTTC
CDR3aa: CASSQAGPAAEQYF

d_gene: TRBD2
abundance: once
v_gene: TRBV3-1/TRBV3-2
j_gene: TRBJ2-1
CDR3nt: TGTGCCAGCAGCCACCGTTCGAGTCTAGCGGGAGCAGGGAAGTACAATGAGCAGTTCTTC
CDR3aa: CASSHRSSLAGAGKYNEQFF

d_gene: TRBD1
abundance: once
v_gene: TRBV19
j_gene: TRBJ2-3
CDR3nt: TGTGCCAGTGGACCAGGGGGTAGTGATACGCAGTATTTT
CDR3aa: CASGPGGSDTQYF

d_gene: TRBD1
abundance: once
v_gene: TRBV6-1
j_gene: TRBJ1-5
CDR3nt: TGTGCCAGCAGTGATTGGGCGACAGGGATCAGGGGCAATCAGCCCCAGCATTTT
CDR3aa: CASSDWATGIRGNQPQHF

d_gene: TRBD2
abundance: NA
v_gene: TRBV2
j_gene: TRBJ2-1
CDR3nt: TGTGCCAGCAGTGTGAGGCCTAGCGGGTCTATCAATGAGCAGTTCTTC
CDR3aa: CASSVRPSGSINEQFF

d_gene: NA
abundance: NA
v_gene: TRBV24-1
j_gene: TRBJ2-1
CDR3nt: TGTGCCACCAGTGAAGCCGGTTACAATGAGCAGTTCTTC
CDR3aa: CATSEAGYNEQFF

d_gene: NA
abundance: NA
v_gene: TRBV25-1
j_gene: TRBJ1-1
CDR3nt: TGTGCCAGCAGTGGTTTCGGACACCAGAACACTGAAGCTTTCTTT
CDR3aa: CASSGFGHQNTEAFF

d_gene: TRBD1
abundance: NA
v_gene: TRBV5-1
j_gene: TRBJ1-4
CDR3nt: TGCGCCAGCAGCTTCGGGACAGGGAATTCAGCTAATGAAAAACTGTTTTTT
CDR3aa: CASSFGTGNSANEKLFF

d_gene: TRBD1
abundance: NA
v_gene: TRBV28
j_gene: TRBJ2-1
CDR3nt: TGTGCCAGCAGTCCCCCTGAGGGGGCAGATGAGCAGTTCTTC
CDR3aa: CASSPPEGADEQFF

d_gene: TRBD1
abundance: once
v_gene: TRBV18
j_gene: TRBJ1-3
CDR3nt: TGTGCCAGCTCTCGAGACAGGGACTCCTCCACCATATATTTT
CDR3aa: CASSRDRDSSTIYF